A selection of T cell receptor beta chains follows, all from one sample in a study of T cell responses to AZD1222 COVID-19 vaccine. The data were produced by immunoSEQ multiplex PCR, yet TCRdb's version contains in-frame clones alone and is incomplete. The repertoire holds about 220,000 clones, with approximately 94% as singletons. This sample comprised peripheral blood, obtained on day 0 of MenACWY control vaccination. These receptors all stem from an adult in good health. Both conserved end residues are part of each CDR3. Each record gives: CDR3 DNA, CDR3 protein, D gene, J gene, clone size, V gene. The D gene is left open where the match is weak. Clone size is shown for a subset of rows, as once, few, many or a class of expanded clone.

TGTGCCAGCAGCTTAAGGAGGGACACTGAAGCTTTCTTT CASSLRRDTEAFF . TRBJ1-1 . TRBV7-8
TGTGCCAGCAGTTTAGGGGGGGGCACAGTCTTTACTCAGCCCCAGCATTTT CASSLGGGTVFTQPQHF . TRBJ1-5 . TRBV28
TGCAGCGTCACGCTACAGGGGGCGGACACTGAAGCTTTCTTT CSVTLQGADTEAFF TRBD1 TRBJ1-1 . TRBV29-1
TGTGCCAGCAGCCCTACATATCAGTCCAGGGAGCAGTTCTTC CASSPTYQSREQFF . TRBJ2-1 once TRBV3-1/TRBV3-2
TGTGCCAGCAGCCAAGATGGAGGGTTCTCTGGAAACACCATATATTTT CASSQDGGFSGNTIYF . TRBJ1-3 . TRBV3-1/TRBV3-2
TGTGCCAGCAGCTTAGGCCAGTACAGAGAGACCCAGTACTTC CASSLGQYRETQYF . TRBJ2-5 . TRBV7-8
TGTGCCAGCAGCTACGACAGGGACTATGGCTACACCTTC CASSYDRDYGYTF TRBD1 TRBJ1-2 . TRBV6-5
TGTGCCAGCAGCCCGGTTACGGCCATCGGTGAAAAACTGTTTTTT CASSPVTAIGEKLFF . TRBJ1-4 . TRBV7-6
TGTGCCAGCAGCTTGGTCGGGACTAGCGTCTACGAGCAGTACTTC CASSLVGTSVYEQYF TRBD2 TRBJ2-7 . TRBV5-6
TGTGCCAGCTCACCACTAGCACAGGGGCCTTTCTTT CASSPLAQGPFF TRBD1 TRBJ1-1 . TRBV18
TGTGCCAGCAGCCCGGTTGGCAGTTCGAACACTGAAGCTTTCTTT CASSPVGSSNTEAFF . TRBJ1-1 . TRBV7-2
TGTGCCAGTAGTATGGGACCGGGACAGTCCTACAATGAGCAGTTCTTC CASSMGPGQSYNEQFF TRBD1 TRBJ2-1 once TRBV19
TGTGCCAGCAGCACCGGGACAGGGGGCAATAATTCACCCCTCCACTTT CASSTGTGGNNSPLHF TRBD1 TRBJ1-6 . TRBV5-4
TGTGCCAGTAGTATAGGACGGATCCTCTCTGGAAACACCATATATTTT CASSIGRILSGNTIYF . TRBJ1-3 . TRBV19
TGTGCCAGCAGCCAAGACCCGGGGAGCGGGGGGGAAGATACGCAGTATTTT CASSQDPGSGGEDTQYF TRBD2 TRBJ2-3 . TRBV4-2
TGTGCCAGCAGACCGCCGGTTACCTATGGCTACACCTTC CASRPPVTYGYTF . TRBJ1-2 . TRBV5-6
TGTGCCAGCGGGGGGACGGGGAACTATGGCTACACCTTC CASGGTGNYGYTF . TRBJ1-2 . TRBV3-1/TRBV3-2
TGTGCCAGCAGTTACTCACCGCAGGGAAGTGGAAACACCATATATTTT CASSYSPQGSGNTIYF . TRBJ1-3 . TRBV6-5
TGCGCCAGCAGCTTCAACCCAGGGGGGGGCACTGAAGCTTTCTTT CASSFNPGGGTEAFF TRBD1 TRBJ1-1 . TRBV5-1
TGTGCCAGCAGTTCAGGGGGGAATTCACCCCTCCACTTT CASSSGGNSPLHF TRBD1 TRBJ1-6 . TRBV6-5
TGTGCCTGGAGACCTGAAAGGGGAAGAGGGAATCAGCCCCAGCATTTT CAWRPERGRGNQPQHF . TRBJ1-5 . TRBV30
TGTGCCTGGAGCAGGACAGCAACTAATGAAAAACTGTTTTTT CAWSRTATNEKLFF . TRBJ1-4 . TRBV30
TGTGCCAGCTCACCCTCCATACCCGACAGGGGGCTGTATCGGCGGGAACTGTTTTTT CASSPSIPDRGLYRRELFF TRBD1 TRBJ1-4 . TRBV18
TGTGCCAGCAGCCCAGAATCAGGGAGCGAGCAGTACTTC CASSPESGSEQYF . TRBJ2-7 . TRBV11-2
TGTGCCAGCGGGGGGACGGTGCAGGAGACCCAGTACTTC CASGGTVQETQYF . TRBJ2-5 . TRBV6-6
TGTGCCAGCACCTGGGGGTTAGGACAGGGGAATCAGCCCCAGCATTTT CASTWGLGQGNQPQHF TRBD1 TRBJ1-5 . TRBV5-5
TGTGCCACCCGAGGACGGGGTAGGGGAGAGACCCAGTACTTC CATRGRGRGETQYF . TRBJ2-5 . TRBV6-5
TGCGCCAGCAGCCTAAGGGGAACAGGCCTCCAGCCCCAGCATTTT CASSLRGTGLQPQHF . TRBJ1-5 . TRBV4-3
TGTGCCAGCAGCTTAGTGTCAGGGAACACTGAAGCTTTCTTT CASSLVSGNTEAFF . TRBJ1-1 . TRBV7-2
TGTGCCAGTAGTAGTCTAGGAAGCAATCAGCCCCAGCATTTT CASSSLGSNQPQHF . TRBJ1-5 . TRBV19
TGTGCCAGCAGCCCGGGGGCGGGGGACACTGAAGCTTTCTTT CASSPGAGDTEAFF . TRBJ1-1 . TRBV7-2
TGTGCCAGCAGTGACAGGGCCCCAGGGGGAGAGACCCAGTACTTC CASSDRAPGGETQYF TRBD1 TRBJ2-5 . TRBV6-1
TGTGCCTGGAGTTCCGTTCCCATGAACACTGAAGCTTTCTTT CAWSSVPMNTEAFF . TRBJ1-1 . TRBV30
TGTGCCAGCAGCCCGGGAAGGGACGGAAACACCATATATTTT CASSPGRDGNTIYF . TRBJ1-3 . TRBV7-9
TGTGCCTGGAGTGTAGGGGGGTCCTATGGCTACACCTTC CAWSVGGSYGYTF . TRBJ1-2 . TRBV30
TGTGCCCTGACTAGCGGGGTGAACACCGGGGAGCTGTTTTTT CALTSGVNTGELFF TRBD2 TRBJ2-2 . TRBV30
TGTGCCAGCAGCACAGGGGGCTACACTGAAGCTTTCTTT CASSTGGYTEAFF TRBD1 TRBJ1-1 few TRBV28
TGTGCCAGCAGCCAAAACAGGGGGTCTAATGAAAAACTGTTTTTT CASSQNRGSNEKLFF TRBD1 TRBJ1-4 . TRBV11-2
TGTGCCAGCAGCTTACCAGGGAGAAACACCATATATTTT CASSLPGRNTIYF . TRBJ1-3 few TRBV7-2
TGTGCCAGCAGCTTAGAACTAGCGGGGGGTTTGGAGACCCAGTACTTC CASSLELAGGLETQYF TRBD2 TRBJ2-5 . TRBV11-2
TGTGCCAGCAGTTACTCTATTGTGAACACTGAGGCTTTCTTT CASSYSIVNTEAFF . TRBJ1-1 . TRBV6-5
TGTGCCAGCAGCTCAGACTCAGGCGGGGGCCCACCCCTCCACTTT CASSSDSGGGPPLHF . TRBJ1-6 few TRBV7-2
TGTGCCAGCAGCCTGGGCGCTATGGGGGGTTGGGAGACCCAGTACTTC CASSLGAMGGWETQYF . TRBJ2-5 . TRBV4-2
TGTGCCAGCAGCCTACAGGGGATCAATCAGCCCCAGCATTTT CASSLQGINQPQHF TRBD1 TRBJ1-5 . TRBV5-4
TGTGCCAGTAGTATTCCCGGGTCCACTGAAGCTTTCTTT CASSIPGSTEAFF . TRBJ1-1 . TRBV19
TGTGCCAGCAGCCACAAAGAGGGCACCTATGGCTACACCTTC CASSHKEGTYGYTF . TRBJ1-2 . TRBV3-1/TRBV3-2
TGTGCCAGCCACTCTTTCTCGGGGGTCCGGGAGCAGTTCTTC CASHSFSGVREQFF . TRBJ2-1 . TRBV28
TGTGCCAGCAGTTTTCTAGCGGGGGGTAGTATCGGGGAGCTGTTTTTT CASSFLAGGSIGELFF TRBD2 TRBJ2-2 . TRBV2
TGTGCCAGCTCTGCAACGATGGGGTCCCCCCACTTT CASSATMGSPHF . TRBJ1-6 . TRBV18